This entry lists 31 T cell receptor beta chains sequenced from one sample in a study of T-cell reconstitution after alpha-beta-depleted transplantation in children. Library preparation (for TCRbeta) was performed with unique molecular identifiers. MiXCR, run by TCRdb on the PCR reads, gives a single entry per CDR3 protein. This sample yields almost 500,000 distinct CDR3 sequences, of which roughly a tenth are seen a single time; approximately 2% belongs to the top ten. The sample was PBMCs, taken before TCRalphabeta/CD19-depleted stem cell transplant. All receptors come from a child under 10 years old with inherited bone marrow failure, due to receive a stem cell transplant.

Remarks on this clonotype: A much larger clone differs by one base, so this may be a read error. The J gene is TRBJ2-1, the V gene TRBV28, with 7 bases that match TRBD2. CDR3 size: 17 residues. V was pared by 4 bases and J by 3 bases, with 12 bases of the junction left unmatched. Germline CDR1 is MDHEN and CDR2 is SYDVKM. DNA for the CDR3: TGTGCCAGCAGTTCGGGACTACCGACCGAGTTCTACAATGAGCAGTTCTTC. Translated, it gives CASSSGLPTEFYNEQFF.

The chain recombines TRBV15 with TRBJ1-5; D remains unclear. Germline V lookup: CDR1 LNHNV, CDR2 YYDKDF (reference sequence). The CDR3 extends over 16 amino acids. V was cut by 4 bases and J by 3 bases, with 16 bases left in between. CDR3 protein: CATSTLGREINQPQHF. The CDR3 DNA sequence: TGTGCCACCAGCACCTTGGGGAGGGAAATCAATCAGCCCCAGCATTTT.

This clonotype was observed at least ten times. V and J are TRBV19 and TRBJ2-1; 15 positions match TRBD2. From germline, CDR1 is LNHDA and CDR2 SQIVND (reference sequence). The CDR3 consists of 13 residues. V was clipped by 8 bases and J by 9 bases; unmatched bases: 2. CDR3 region: CASSGLAGGEQFF. In nucleotides, the CDR3 is TGTGCCAGTTCGGGACTAGCGGGAGGTGAGCAGTTCTTC.

The chain employs TRBV11-2 and TRBJ2-3; a possible D gene is TRBD2 (6 bases). Germline V lookup: CDR1 SGHAT, CDR2 FQNNGV. The V and J ends lost 3 bases and 5 bases respectively, with 12 bases between them. This CDR3 region has 14 residues. CDR3 residues: CASSFRLGGDTQYF. CDR3 nucleotide sequence: TGTGCCAGCAGCTTTCGACTAGGAGGAGATACGCAGTATTTT. The whole variable domain, remainder taken from reference TRBV11-2 and TRBJ2-3, is EAGVAQSPRYKIIEKRQSVAFWCNPISGHATLYWYQQILGQGPKLLIQFQNNGVVDDSQLPKDRFSAERLKGVDSTLKIQPAKLEDSAVYLCASSFRLGGDTQYFGPGTRLTVL.

The CDR3 loop reads CATSRSPGAEAFF. CDR3 nucleotide sequence: TGTGCCACCAGCAGGTCCCCGGGCGCTGAAGCTTTCTTT. The chain is built from TRBV15 and TRBJ1-1; D not certain. CDR1 LNHNV and CDR2 YYDKDF come from the germline V gene (reference sequence). Trimming removed 3 bases at V and 6 bases at J, with 11 bases between. The CDR3 spans 13 residues.

This clonotype appeared many times. The chain recombines TRBV27 with TRBJ2-3; D unclear. V lost 6 bases to trimming and J lost 2 bases, with 15 bases between them. The germline V gene encodes CDR1 MNHEY and CDR2 SMNVEV (reference sequence). The CDR3 loop spans 15 amino acids. CDR3 DNA: TGTGCCAGCAGGCCCTCACCGCTCTACACAGATACGCAGTATTTT. It is translated as CASRPSPLYTDTQYF.

Many counts were recorded for this clonotype. The chain has TRBV29-1 and TRBJ2-7; 7 bases match TRBD1. In germline, CDR1 is SQVTM, CDR2 ANQGSEA. V lost 4 bases, J lost 0 bases, and 3 bases stayed unmatched. CDR3 length equals 13 residues. CDR3 amino acids: CSVATGNSYEQYF. CDR3 nucleotides: TGCAGCGTTGCGACAGGGAACTCCTACGAGCAGTACTTC.

Comment on this clonotype: A much larger clone differs from this one at a single base, so this may be a read error. The V gene is TRBV12-3 or TRBV12-4, the J gene TRBJ2-7, with D maybe TRBD1 (5 bases). The CDR3 runs 16 residues. V shed 5 bases and J shed 3 bases, with 20 bases lying between them. CDR3 coding DNA: TGTGCCAGCAGTCCCCAACGACGGACATACTTCTACGAGCAGTACTTC. Amino acids: CASSPQRRTYFYEQYF.

This clonotype showed up many times. In nucleotides, the CDR3 is TGTGCCAGTATGCCCCAGGGCGGCTTTAACTATGGCTACACCTTC. This sequence encodes CASMPQGGFNYGYTF. The chain carries TRBV27 and TRBJ1-2, with a possible D match to TRBD1 (5 bases). Germline CDR1 reads MNHEY; CDR2 reads SMNVEV (reference sequence). V lost 9 bases to trimming and J lost 1 base, with 18 bases between them. There are 15 residues in the CDR3.

CDR3 protein: CSATTSGISYNEQFF. The CDR3 DNA reads TGCAGTGCTACGACTAGCGGTATTTCCTACAATGAGCAGTTCTTC. The chain links TRBV20-1 to TRBJ2-1, with TRBD2 matching over 9 bases. Germline loops: CDR1 DFQATT, CDR2 SNEGSKA (reference sequence). The CDR3 loop spans 15 amino acids. Germline trimming cut 4 bases from V and 1 base from J; bases unmatched to any gene: 5.

This clonotype was detected a few times. J is TRBJ2-1 and V is TRBV7-9; the match to TRBD2 covers 7 bases. Germline V gene sequence: CDR1 SEHNR, CDR2 FQNEAQ (reference sequence). The CDR3 extends over 16 amino acids. With V trimmed by 5 bases and J by 2 bases, 9 bases remained unmatched. DNA of the CDR3: TGTGCCAGCAGCCCGAGGACTAGGGGAGCCTACAATGAGCAGTTCTTC. This gives the protein CASSPRTRGAYNEQFF.

The sample holds many counts of this clonotype. The chain employs TRBV12-3 or TRBV12-4 and TRBJ1-1; 7 nucleotides align to TRBD1. V trimming: 5 bases; J trimming: 1 base; junction bases outside the gene matches: 13. CDR3 length: 17 residues. CDR3 loop: CASSPTRQGLGNTEAFF. The CDR3 nucleotides are TGTGCCAGCAGTCCTACCAGACAGGGTTTAGGGAACACTGAAGCTTTCTTT.

This clonotype was seen many times. The chain joins TRBV7-8 to TRBJ2-5; no clear D. Per the germline V gene, CDR1 is SGHVS and CDR2 is FQNEAQ. This CDR3 region has 14 residues. Trimming removed 1 base from V and 1 base from J, with 7 bases in between. CDR3 bases: TGTGCCAGCAGCTTAGTTCCCAGCCAAGAGACCCAGTACTTC. This encodes CASSLVPSQETQYF.

The chain links TRBV19 to TRBJ1-5; maybe TRBD1 (5 bases). Germline V CDR1 and CDR2: LNHDA, SQIVND (reference sequence). The CDR3 extends over 13 amino acids. DNA for the CDR3: TGTGCGCCAAGGGCCGGGGGGAATCAGCCCCAGCATTTT. This sequence encodes CAPRAGGNQPQHF.

The table lists this clonotype with many counts. The chain couples TRBV2 to TRBJ2-1, with 9 bases lining up with TRBD1. The CDR3 is 14 residues long. Germline lookup yields CDR1 SNHLY and CDR2 FYNNEI. J lost 1 base, V lost 8 bases, and 3 bases had no gene match. CDR3 in DNA: TGTGCCAGCGTTGGGACAGGGTCCTACAATGAGCAGTTCTTC. Its translation: CASVGTGSYNEQFF.

Worth noting for this clonotype: Relative to the germline gene, one junction end is altered; a read error may explain this. The chain combines TRBV12-3 or TRBV12-4 with TRBJ2-1, with D perhaps TRBD2 (6 bases). The CDR3 spans 15 residues. The CDR3 DNA reads TGTGCCAGCAGTTTAGTCGGGAGCTCCTACAATGAGCACTTCTTC. Translating it yields CASSLVGSSYNEHFF.

This chain connects TRBV4-3 to TRBJ2-7; 7 bases agree with TRBD2. The CDR3 length is 16 residues. After removal of 0 bases from V and 6 bases from J, the junction contained 11 bases not matched to a gene. Looked up from germline, CDR1 is LGHNA and CDR2 is YSLEER. Written as DNA, the CDR3 is TGCGCCAGCAGCCAAGATCTGGCGGGAGTGGTGAGCGAGCAGTACTTC. Translation gives CASSQDLAGVVSEQYF.

This clonotype was seen many times. Its ends do not fully match the called genes, so a read error is possible. This chain links TRBV12-3 or TRBV12-4 with TRBJ2-1; 11 positions agree with TRBD2. This CDR3 spans 15 amino acids. The CDR3 nucleotides are TGTGCCAGCAGCTTAGCGGGAGGGAGAAAAGGTGAGCAGTTCTTC. Encoded protein: CASSLAGGRKGEQFF.

V usage is TRBV19 and J usage is TRBJ2-7; D ambiguous. Trimming removed 3 bases from V and 2 bases from J, with 11 bases in between. The CDR3 is 14 residues long. From germline, CDR1 is LNHDA and CDR2 SQIVND (reference sequence). CDR3 residues: CASSMGLSAYEQYF. In nucleotides, the CDR3 is TGTGCCAGTAGTATGGGCCTTTCCGCCTACGAGCAGTACTTC. Using reference TRBV19 and TRBJ2-7 for the parts outside the CDR3, the full variable domain is DGGITQSPKYLFRKEGQNVTLSCEQNLNHDAMYWYRQDPGQGLRLIYYSQIVNDFQKGDIAEGYSVSREKKESFPLTVTSAQKNPTAFYLCASSMGLSAYEQYFGPGTRLTVT.

This clonotype has a count of ten or more. CDR3 sequence (DNA): TGCGCCAGCAGCCAAGGCGACGCGGGACAGAAGAACTATGGCTACACCTTC. Translating gives CASSQGDAGQKNYGYTF. J is TRBJ1-2 and V is TRBV4-3; 7 positions agree with TRBD1. The germline gives CDR1 LGHNA, CDR2 YSLEER. The junction had 10 bases not matched to a gene; V was cut back by 1 base and J by 2 bases. This CDR3 comprises 17 residues.

This chain uses TRBV7-1 with TRBJ1-1; 10 nucleotides match TRBD1. TRBV7-1 falls under the ORF class, with uncertain function. This CDR3 is built from 17 residues. V lost 5 bases, J lost 1 base, and 10 bases stayed unmatched. Here the CDR3 reads CASSHSWDRGGNTEAFF. CDR3 nucleotide sequence: TGTGCCAGCAGCCACTCCTGGGACAGGGGAGGGAACACTGAAGCTTTCTTT.

This chain joins TRBV2 and TRBJ2-3; D is unresolved. V was trimmed by 6 bases and J by 0 bases, leaving 7 bases between them. Germline-derived CDR1 and CDR2 are SNHLY and FYNNEI. The CDR3 has 13 residues. CDR3: CASSGSSTDTQYF. CDR3 in DNA: TGTGCCAGCAGCGGATCTAGCACAGATACGCAGTATTTT.

Concerning this clonotype itself: A much bigger clone sits one base away, suggesting this may be a read error. The chain links TRBV20-1 to TRBJ2-7; possibly TRBD2 for D (6 bases). The CDR3 has 13 amino acids. Germline values: CDR1 DFQATT, CDR2 SNEGSKA (reference sequence). The germline V and J ends were trimmed by 3 bases and 6 bases, with 15 bases remaining between them. CDR3 sequence reads: CSASWRVGSEQYF. DNA of the CDR3: TGCAGTGCTAGTTGGAGGGTCGGGAGCGAGCAGTACTTC.

The chain links TRBV5-1 to TRBJ2-5; a weak D match, TRBD2 (6 bases). The CDR3 contains 15 residues. Germline CDR1 SGHRS, CDR2 YFSETQ. V was pared by 2 bases and J by 2 bases, with 13 bases between. CDR3 bases: TGCGCCAGCAGCTTAATAGCGGCAGTTCAAGAGACCCAGTACTTC. Protein: CASSLIAAVQETQYF.

The chain couples TRBV29-1 to TRBJ1-2, with 9 bases matching TRBD1. CDR1 is SQVTM, CDR2 ANQGSEA, per germline. V lost 6 bases to trimming and J lost 4 bases; unmatched junction nucleotides: 6. The CDR3 has 13 amino acids. CDR3 in amino acids: CSVRTGALYGYTF. CDR3 DNA: TGCAGCGTGAGGACAGGGGCACTCTATGGCTACACCTTC.

Note on this clonotype: A much more abundant neighbour one base away suggests this may be a read error. The rearrangement joins TRBV5-1 to TRBJ2-7; no clear D gene. The V gene's germline CDR1 is SGHRS and CDR2 YFSETQ. V lost 0 bases and J lost 5, with 15 bases in between. The CDR3 sequence is 15 residues long. The CDR3 reads CASSLASGLSNEQYF. Written as DNA, the CDR3 is TGCGCCAGCAGCTTGGCGTCGGGCCTTTCCAACGAGCAGTACTTC.

This clonotype was seen repeatedly, ten times or more. The chain uses TRBV27 and TRBJ1-1, with 7 bases that match TRBD1. This CDR3 is 12 amino acids long. The V and J ends lost 3 bases and 7 bases, in that order; junction bases with no gene match: 2. Germline values: CDR1 MNHEY, CDR2 SMNVEV (reference sequence). The CDR3 DNA reads TGTGCCAGCAGTTTCGGGGACAGTGAAGCTTTCTTT. It yields the protein CASSFGDSEAFF.

In its sample, this clonotype was seen many times. This chain uses TRBV20-1 with TRBJ2-5, with TRBD1 identical over 8 bases. Unmatched junction bases numbered 6, after V lost 5 bases and J lost 1 base. This CDR3 comprises 14 residues. Germline loops: CDR1 DFQATT, CDR2 SNEGSKA (reference sequence). In DNA, the CDR3 is TGCAGTGCTCCGGACAGGGTCGGCCAAGAGACCCAGTACTTC. Amino acids: CSAPDRVGQETQYF.

This clonotype was recorded many times. The chain employs TRBV29-1 and TRBJ2-2; no clear D gene. Trimming pared 3 bases from V and 4 bases from J, leaving 6 bases between. In germline, CDR1 is SQVTM, CDR2 ANQGSEA. This CDR3 is 12 amino acids long. The CDR3: CSVDQATGELFF. In nucleotides, the CDR3 is TGCAGCGTTGACCAGGCCACCGGGGAGCTGTTTTTT.

This clonotype was seen repeatedly, ten times or more. The CDR3 loop is CASSYSKYRARNIQYF. CDR3 DNA: TGTGCCAGCAGTTACTCGAAATACAGGGCGAGGAACATTCAGTACTTC. V usage is TRBV6-5 and J usage is TRBJ2-4, with D possibly matching TRBD1 (6 bases). V shed 0 bases and J shed 7 bases, with 16 bases lying between them. The CDR3 contains 16 residues. Germline CDR1 MNHEY, CDR2 SVGAGI.

This chain uses TRBV18 with TRBJ1-4; D uncertain. CDR3 length: 15 amino acids. The V end lost 3 bases, the J end lost 5 bases, and 13 bases lay between the germline ends. Per germline, CDR1 KGHSH and CDR2 LQKENI. Here the CDR3 reads CASSPQSEGNEKLFF. The CDR3 DNA follows: TGTGCCAGCTCACCGCAGTCAGAAGGGAATGAAAAACTGTTTTTT.